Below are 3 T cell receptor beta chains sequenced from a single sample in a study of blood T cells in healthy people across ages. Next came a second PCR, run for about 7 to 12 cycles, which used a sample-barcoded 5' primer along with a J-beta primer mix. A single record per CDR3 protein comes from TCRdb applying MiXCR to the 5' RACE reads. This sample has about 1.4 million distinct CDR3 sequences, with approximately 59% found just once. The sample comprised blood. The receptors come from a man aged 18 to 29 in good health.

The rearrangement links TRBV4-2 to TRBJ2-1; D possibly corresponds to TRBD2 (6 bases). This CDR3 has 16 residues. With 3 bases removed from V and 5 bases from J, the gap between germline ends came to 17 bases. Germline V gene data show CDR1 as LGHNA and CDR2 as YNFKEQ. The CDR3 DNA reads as TGTGCCAGCAGCCAGATTAGCAGTTGGGGGGACAATGAGCAGTTCTTC. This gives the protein CASSQISSWGDNEQFF.

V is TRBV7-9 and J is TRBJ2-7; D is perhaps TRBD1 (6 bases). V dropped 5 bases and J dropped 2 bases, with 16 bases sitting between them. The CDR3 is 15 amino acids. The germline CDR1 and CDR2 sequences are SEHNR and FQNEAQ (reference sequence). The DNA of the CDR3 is TGTGCCAGCAGCACAAACAGGGACCCGACCTACGAGCAGTACTTC. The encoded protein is CASSTNRDPTYEQYF.

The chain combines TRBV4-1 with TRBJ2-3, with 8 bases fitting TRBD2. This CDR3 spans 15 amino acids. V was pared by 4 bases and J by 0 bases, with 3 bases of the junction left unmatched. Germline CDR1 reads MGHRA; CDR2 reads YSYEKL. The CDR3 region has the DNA TGCGCCAGCAGCCCCCCTAGCGGGAGCACAGATACGCAGTATTTT. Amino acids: CASSPPSGSTDTQYF.